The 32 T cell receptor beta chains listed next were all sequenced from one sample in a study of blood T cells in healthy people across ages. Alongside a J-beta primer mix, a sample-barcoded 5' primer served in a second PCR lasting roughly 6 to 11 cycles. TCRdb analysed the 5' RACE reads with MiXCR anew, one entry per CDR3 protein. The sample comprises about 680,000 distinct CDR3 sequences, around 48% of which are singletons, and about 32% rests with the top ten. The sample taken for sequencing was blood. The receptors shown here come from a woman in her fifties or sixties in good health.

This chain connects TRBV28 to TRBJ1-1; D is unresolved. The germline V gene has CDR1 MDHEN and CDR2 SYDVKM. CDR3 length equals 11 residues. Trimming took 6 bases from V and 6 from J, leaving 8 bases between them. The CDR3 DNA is TGTGCCAGCAGCATTCGCGCTGAAGCTTTCTTT. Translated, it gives CASSIRAEAFF.

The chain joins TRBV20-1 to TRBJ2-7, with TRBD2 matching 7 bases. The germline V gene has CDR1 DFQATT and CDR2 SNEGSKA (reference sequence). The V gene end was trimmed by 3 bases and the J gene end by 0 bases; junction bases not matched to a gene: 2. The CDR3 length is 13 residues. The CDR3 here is CSASVAGSYEQYF. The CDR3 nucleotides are TGCAGTGCTAGTGTAGCGGGCTCCTACGAGCAGTACTTC.

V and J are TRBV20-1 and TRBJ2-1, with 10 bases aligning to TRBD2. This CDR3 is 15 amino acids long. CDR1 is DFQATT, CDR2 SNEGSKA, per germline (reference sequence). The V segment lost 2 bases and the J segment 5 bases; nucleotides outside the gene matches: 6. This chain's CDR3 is CSARQLAGLHNEQFF. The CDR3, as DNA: TGCAGTGCTAGACAACTAGCGGGACTCCACAATGAGCAGTTCTTC.

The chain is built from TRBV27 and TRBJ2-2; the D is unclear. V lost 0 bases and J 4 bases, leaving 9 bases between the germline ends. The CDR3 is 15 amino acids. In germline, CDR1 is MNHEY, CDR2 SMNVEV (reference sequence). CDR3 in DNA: TGTGCCAGCAGTTTATCGTGGCAGCCCACCGGGGAGCTGTTTTTT. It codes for CASSLSWQPTGELFF.

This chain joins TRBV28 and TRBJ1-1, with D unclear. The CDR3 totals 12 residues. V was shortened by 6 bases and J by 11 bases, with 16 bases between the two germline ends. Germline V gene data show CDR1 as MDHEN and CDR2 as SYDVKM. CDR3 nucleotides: TGTGCCAGCAGCCCACGCCCCCCTCATGCTTTCTTT. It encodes CASSPRPPHAFF.

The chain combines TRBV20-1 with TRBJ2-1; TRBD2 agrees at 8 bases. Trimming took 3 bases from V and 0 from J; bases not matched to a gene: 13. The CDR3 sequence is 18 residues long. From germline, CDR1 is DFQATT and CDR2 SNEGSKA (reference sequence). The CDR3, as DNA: TGCAGTGCTAGGCCCCTCGCGGGAGGTATTACCTCCTACAATGAGCAGTTCTTC. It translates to CSARPLAGGITSYNEQFF.

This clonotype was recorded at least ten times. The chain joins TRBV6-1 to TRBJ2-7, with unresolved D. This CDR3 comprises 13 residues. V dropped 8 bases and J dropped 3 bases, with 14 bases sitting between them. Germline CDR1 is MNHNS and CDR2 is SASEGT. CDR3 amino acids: CASGLQMNYEQYF. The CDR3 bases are TGTGCCAGCGGGCTGCAGATGAACTACGAGCAGTACTTC.

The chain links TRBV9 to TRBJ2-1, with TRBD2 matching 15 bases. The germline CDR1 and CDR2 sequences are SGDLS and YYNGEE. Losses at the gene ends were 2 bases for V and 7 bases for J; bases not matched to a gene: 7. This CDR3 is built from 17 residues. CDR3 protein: CASSVGTSGGYWNEQFF. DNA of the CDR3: TGTGCCAGCAGCGTCGGGACTAGCGGGGGGTACTGGAATGAGCAGTTCTTC. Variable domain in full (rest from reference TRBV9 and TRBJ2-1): DSGVTQTPKHLITATGQRVTLRCSPRSGDLSVYWYQQSLDQGLQFLIQYYNGEERAKGNILERFSAQQFPDLHSELNLSSLELGDSALYFCASSVGTSGGYWNEQFFGPGTRLTVL.

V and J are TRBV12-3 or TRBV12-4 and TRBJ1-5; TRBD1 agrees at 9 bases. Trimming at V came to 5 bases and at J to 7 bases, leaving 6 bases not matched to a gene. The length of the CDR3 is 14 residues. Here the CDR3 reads CASSGTGRDQPQHF. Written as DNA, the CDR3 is TGTGCCAGCAGTGGGACAGGGCGAGACCAGCCCCAGCATTTT.

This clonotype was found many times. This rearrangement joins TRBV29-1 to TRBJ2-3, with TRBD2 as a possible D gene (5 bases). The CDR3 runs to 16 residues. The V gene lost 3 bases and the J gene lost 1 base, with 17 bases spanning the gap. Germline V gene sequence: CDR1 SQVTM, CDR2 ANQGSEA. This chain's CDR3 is CSVDGGREFGTDTQYF. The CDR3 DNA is TGCAGCGTTGATGGAGGTAGGGAGTTCGGCACAGATACGCAGTATTTT.

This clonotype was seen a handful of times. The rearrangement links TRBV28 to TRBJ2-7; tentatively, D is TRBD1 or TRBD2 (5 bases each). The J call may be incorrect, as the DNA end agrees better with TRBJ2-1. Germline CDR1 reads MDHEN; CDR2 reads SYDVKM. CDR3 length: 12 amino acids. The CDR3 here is CASARFGGEQFF. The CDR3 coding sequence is TGTGCCAGCGCCAGGTTTGGGGGTGAGCAGTTCTTC.

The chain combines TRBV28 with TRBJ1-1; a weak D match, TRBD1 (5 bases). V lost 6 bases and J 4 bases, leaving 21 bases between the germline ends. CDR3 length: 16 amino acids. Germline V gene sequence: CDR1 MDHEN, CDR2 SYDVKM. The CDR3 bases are TGTGCCAGCAGCCACCTTCTCGGGGGAGGGACCACTGAAGCTTTCTTT. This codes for CASSHLLGGGTTEAFF.

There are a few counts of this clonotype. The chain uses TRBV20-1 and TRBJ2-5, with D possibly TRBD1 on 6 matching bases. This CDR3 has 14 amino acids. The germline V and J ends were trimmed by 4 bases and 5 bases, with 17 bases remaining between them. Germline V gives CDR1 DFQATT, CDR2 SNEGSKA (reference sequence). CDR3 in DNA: TGCAGTGCTATTCCAGGGGATATTCGCGAGACCCAGTACTTC. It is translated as CSAIPGDIRETQYF.

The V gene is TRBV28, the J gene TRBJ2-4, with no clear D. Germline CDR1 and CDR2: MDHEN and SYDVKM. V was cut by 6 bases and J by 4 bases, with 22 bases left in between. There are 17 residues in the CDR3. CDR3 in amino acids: CASRLTLLGSVKNIQYF. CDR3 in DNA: TGTGCCAGCAGGCTTACGCTTTTGGGGTCGGTAAAAAACATTCAGTACTTC.

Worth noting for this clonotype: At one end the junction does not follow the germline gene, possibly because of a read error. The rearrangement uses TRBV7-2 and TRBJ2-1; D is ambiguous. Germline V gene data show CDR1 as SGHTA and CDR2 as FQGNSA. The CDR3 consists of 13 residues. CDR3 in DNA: TGTGCCAGCAGCGTAGCTGGAGCCAATGAGCAGTTCTTC. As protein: CASSVAGANEQFF.

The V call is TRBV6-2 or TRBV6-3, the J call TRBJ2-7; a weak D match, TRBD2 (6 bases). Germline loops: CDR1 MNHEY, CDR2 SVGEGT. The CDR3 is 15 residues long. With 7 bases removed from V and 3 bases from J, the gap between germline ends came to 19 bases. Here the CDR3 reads CASTPNQGLFYEQYF. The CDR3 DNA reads TGTGCCAGCACTCCCAATCAGGGACTTTTCTACGAGCAGTACTTC.

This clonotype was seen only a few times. CDR3 sequence reads: CASSVGRDGEQYF. The CDR3 DNA sequence: TGTGCCAGCAGCGTAGGTAGGGACGGCGAGCAGTACTTC. V usage is TRBV9 and J usage is TRBJ2-7; D assignment may be TRBD1 or TRBD2 (5 bases each). Germline CDR1 is SGDLS and CDR2 is YYNGEE. This CDR3 contains 13 residues. V dropped 0 bases and J dropped 6 bases, with 10 bases sitting between them.

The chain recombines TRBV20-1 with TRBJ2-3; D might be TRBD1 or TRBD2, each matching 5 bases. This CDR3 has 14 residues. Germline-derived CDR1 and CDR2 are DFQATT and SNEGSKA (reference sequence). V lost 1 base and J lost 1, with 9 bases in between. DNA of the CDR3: TGCAGTGCTAGAGTGGGGGTTGGCACAGATACGCAGTATTTT. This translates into CSARVGVGTDTQYF.

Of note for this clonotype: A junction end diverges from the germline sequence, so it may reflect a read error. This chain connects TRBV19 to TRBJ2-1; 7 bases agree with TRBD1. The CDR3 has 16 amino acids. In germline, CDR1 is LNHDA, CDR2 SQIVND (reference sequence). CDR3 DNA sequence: TGTGCCAGTAGTATGGCCTGGACAGGTGACCACAATAAGCAGTTCTTC. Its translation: CASSMAWTGDHNKQFF.

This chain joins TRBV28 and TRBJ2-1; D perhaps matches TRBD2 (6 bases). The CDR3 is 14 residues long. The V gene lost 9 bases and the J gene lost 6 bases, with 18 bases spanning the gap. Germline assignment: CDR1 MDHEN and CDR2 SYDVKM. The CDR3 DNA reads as TGTGCCAGTGTCCGGGACGGGGGAGGCAATGAGCAGTTCTTC. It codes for CASVRDGGGNEQFF.

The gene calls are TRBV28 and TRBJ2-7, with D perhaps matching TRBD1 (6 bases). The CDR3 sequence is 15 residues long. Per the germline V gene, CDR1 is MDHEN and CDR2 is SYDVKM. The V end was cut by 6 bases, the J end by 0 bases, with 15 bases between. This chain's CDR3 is CASRRRTVSSYEQYF. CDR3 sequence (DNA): TGTGCCAGCAGACGGCGGACAGTCAGCTCCTACGAGCAGTACTTC.

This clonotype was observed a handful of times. CDR3 bases: TGTGCCAGCAAGCGGGCCAGCCAAGAGACCCAGTACTTC. Amino acids: CASKRASQETQYF. The chain couples TRBV12-3 or TRBV12-4 to TRBJ2-5; tentative D call: TRBD2 (6 bases). The CDR3 sequence is 13 residues long. The germline V and J ends were trimmed by 7 bases and 1 base, with 10 bases remaining between them.

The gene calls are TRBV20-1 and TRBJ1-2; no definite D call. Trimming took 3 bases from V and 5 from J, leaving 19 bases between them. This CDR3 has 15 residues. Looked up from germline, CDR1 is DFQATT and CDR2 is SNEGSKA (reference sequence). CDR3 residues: CSASSAAKPGYGYTF. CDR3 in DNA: TGCAGTGCTAGTTCGGCAGCCAAGCCCGGTTATGGCTACACCTTC.

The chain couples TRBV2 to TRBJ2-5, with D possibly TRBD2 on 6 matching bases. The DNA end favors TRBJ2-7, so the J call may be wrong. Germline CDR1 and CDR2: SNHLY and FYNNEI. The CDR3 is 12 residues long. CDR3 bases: TGTGCCAGCAATGGCTCGGGAGACGAGCAGTACTTC. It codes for CASNGSGDEQYF.

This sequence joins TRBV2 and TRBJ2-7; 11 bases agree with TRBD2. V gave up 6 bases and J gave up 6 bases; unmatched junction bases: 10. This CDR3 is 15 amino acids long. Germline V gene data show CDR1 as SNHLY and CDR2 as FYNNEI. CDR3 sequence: CASRSNSGRAGEQYF. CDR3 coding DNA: TGTGCCAGCAGGTCTAATAGCGGGAGGGCTGGCGAGCAGTACTTC.

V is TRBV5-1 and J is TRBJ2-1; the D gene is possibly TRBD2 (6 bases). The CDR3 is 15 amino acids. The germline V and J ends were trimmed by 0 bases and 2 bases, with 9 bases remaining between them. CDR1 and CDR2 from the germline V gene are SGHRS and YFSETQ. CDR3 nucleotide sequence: TGCGCCAGCAGCTTGGAGAGGGAGGCCTACAATGAGCAGTTCTTC. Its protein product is CASSLEREAYNEQFF.

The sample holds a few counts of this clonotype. The CDR3 here is CASSIRRGDTQYF. The CDR3 DNA reads TGTGCCAGCAGCATCAGGCGCGGAGATACGCAGTATTTT. The chain combines TRBV7-2 with TRBJ2-3; D remains unclear. CDR3 length: 13 residues. Looked up from germline, CDR1 is SGHTA and CDR2 is FQGNSA. Trimming removed 5 bases from V and 5 bases from J, with 11 bases in between.

The CDR3 sequence: CASSQDGSGAGTEAFF. Written as DNA, the CDR3 is TGCGCCAGCAGCCAAGACGGGAGCGGGGCCGGCACTGAAGCTTTCTTT. The chain carries TRBV4-1 and TRBJ1-1, with D maybe TRBD1 (5 bases). Germline-derived CDR1 and CDR2 are MGHRA and YSYEKL. V was cut by 0 bases and J by 4 bases, with 15 bases left in between. The CDR3 extends over 16 amino acids.

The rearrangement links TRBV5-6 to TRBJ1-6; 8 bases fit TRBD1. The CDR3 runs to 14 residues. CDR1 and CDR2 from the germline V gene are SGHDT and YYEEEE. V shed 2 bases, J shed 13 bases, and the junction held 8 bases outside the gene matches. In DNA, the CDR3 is TGTGCCAGCAGCTTTGGACAGGGCGCCGACCCCCTCCACTTT. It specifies CASSFGQGADPLHF.

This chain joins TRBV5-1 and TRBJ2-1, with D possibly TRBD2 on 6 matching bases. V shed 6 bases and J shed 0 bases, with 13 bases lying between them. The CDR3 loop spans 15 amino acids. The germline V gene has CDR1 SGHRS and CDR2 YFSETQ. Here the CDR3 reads CASTTGTYSYNEQFF. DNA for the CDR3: TGCGCCAGCACCACCGGGACTTACTCCTACAATGAGCAGTTCTTC.

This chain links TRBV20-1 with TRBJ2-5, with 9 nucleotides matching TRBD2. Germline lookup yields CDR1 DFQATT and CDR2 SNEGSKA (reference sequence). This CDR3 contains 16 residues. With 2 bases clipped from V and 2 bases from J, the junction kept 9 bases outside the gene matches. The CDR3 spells CSARPWTSGRQETQYF. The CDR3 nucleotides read TGCAGTGCTAGACCTTGGACGAGCGGGAGGCAAGAGACCCAGTACTTC.

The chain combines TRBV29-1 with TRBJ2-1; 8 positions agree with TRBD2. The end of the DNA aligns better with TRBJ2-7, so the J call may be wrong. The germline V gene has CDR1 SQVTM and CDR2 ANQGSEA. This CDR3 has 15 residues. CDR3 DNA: TGCAGCATCTTACAGGGACTAGAGGGGTACAATGAGCAGTACTTC. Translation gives CSILQGLEGYNEQYF.